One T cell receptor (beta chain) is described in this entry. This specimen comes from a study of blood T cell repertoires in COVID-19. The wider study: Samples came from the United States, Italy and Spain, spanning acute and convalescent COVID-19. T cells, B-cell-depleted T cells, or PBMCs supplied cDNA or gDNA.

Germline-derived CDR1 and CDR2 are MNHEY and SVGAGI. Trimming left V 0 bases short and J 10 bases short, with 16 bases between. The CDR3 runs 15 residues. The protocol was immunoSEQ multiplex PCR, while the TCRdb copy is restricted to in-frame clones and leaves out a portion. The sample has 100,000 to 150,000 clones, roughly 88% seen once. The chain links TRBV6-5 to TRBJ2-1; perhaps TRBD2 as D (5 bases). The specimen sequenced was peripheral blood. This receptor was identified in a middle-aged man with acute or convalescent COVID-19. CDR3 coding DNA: TGTGCCAGCAGTTACTCGACGGGCGGGCTAAGCGAGCAGTTCTTC. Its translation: CASSYSTGGLSEQFF.